This entry concerns a single T cell receptor beta chain. What it recognizes is unknown. This record belongs to a study of cytomegalovirus exposure and HLA in healthy donors. Whole-study context: The 550 to 800 first-cohort repertoires and the approximately 110 validation repertoires shared the same platform, a later analysis reported.

Profiling relied on immunoSEQ multiplex PCR, and the TCRdb table lists in-frame clones only, not all of them. Of about 63,000 clones listed, about 89% were seen once; the top ten hold around 1.3%. Study outcomes and limitations: The TCR clusters that emerged in the first cohort tended, a later analysis found, to co-occur in the roughly 120 validation repertoires. The classifier was said to identify cytomegalovirus status with high specificity and sensitivity. Most TCR sequences were rare, but some public TCRs occurred in many donors.

The CDR3 is 19 residues long. V dropped 2 bases and J dropped 8; count of bases not matched to a gene: 12. Germline lookup yields CDR1 MDHEN and CDR2 SYDVKM. The genes are TRBV28 and TRBJ2-1, with TRBD2 identical over 16 bases. This receptor was taken from a woman aged 18-35 years in good health and CMV-seronegative. Sequencing was carried out using PBMCs. The DNA for the CDR3 is TGTGCCAGCAGTTTAAATCTTCCCGGGACTAGCGGGGGGGACGATGAGCAGTTCTTC. Translated, it gives CASSLNLPGTSGGDDEQFF.